Sequencing of this TCR beta chain was carried out in a study of blood T cell repertoires in COVID-19. As for the study in general: Sites in the United States, Italy and Spain provided acute and convalescent COVID-19 samples. T cells, B-cell-depleted T cells, or PBMCs supplied cDNA or gDNA.

Under the authors' procedure: Amplification from reference gene primers served as the basis for estimated nucleated cell counts. Clones were read by immunoSEQ multiplex PCR, and TCRdb kept only the in-frame ones, dropping some. The V and J calls and clone size are taken from that table; D and trimming were inferred from the DNA. The sample yields 40,000 to 45,000 clones, around 90% seen once. The sequence was collected from a man between 60 and 75 years old with acute or convalescent COVID-19. The material sequenced was peripheral blood.

In DNA, the CDR3 is TGTGCCAGCAGTTTCACAGGAAACACTGAAGCTTTCTTT. Its protein product is CASSFTGNTEAFF. The rearrangement joins TRBV12-3 or TRBV12-4 to TRBJ1-1, with TRBD1 as a possible D gene (5 bases). Trimming left V 3 bases short and J 2 bases short, with 7 bases between. The CDR3 contains 13 residues.